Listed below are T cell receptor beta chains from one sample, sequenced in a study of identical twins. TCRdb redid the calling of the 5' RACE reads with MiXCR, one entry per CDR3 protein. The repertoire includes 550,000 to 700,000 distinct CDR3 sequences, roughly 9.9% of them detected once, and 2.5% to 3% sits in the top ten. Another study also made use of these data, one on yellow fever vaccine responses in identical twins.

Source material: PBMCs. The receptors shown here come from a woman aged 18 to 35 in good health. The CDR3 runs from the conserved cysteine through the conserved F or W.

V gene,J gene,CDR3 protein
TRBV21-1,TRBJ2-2,CAIGQEANTGELFF
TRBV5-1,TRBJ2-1,CASSPGLAGTSSYNEQFF
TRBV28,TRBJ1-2,CASSLSLQGTYGYTF
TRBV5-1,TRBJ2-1,CASSSGQLLAQFF
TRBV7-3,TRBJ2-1,CASSETGAYNEQFF
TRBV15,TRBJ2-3,CATSRGEGDTDTQYF
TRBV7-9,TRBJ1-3,CASSARQGKGNTIYF
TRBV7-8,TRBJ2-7,CASSLETGRYEQYF
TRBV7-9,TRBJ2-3,CASRPLPGQGTDTQYF
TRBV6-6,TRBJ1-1,CASSYGVTTEAFF
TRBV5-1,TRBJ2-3,CASSLGEFSTDTQYF
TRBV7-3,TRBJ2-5,CACSPGQGLETQYF
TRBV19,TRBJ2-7,CASSVPGTLSYEQYF
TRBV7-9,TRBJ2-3,CASSRRQGVDTQYF
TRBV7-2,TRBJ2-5,CASSSAGLAAIQMKTQYF
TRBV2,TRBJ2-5,CASSEGGVTQYF
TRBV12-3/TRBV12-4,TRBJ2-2,CASSLASVGELFF
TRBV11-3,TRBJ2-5,CASSLSHRGAGWETQYF
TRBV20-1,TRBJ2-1,CSAIRGVWDEQFF
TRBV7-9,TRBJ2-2,CASSLAPRARTGELFF
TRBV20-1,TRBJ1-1,CSAKPGQGASEAFF
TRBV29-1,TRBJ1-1,CSADRGNTEAFF
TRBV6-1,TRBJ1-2,CASSGRDTSRYGYTF